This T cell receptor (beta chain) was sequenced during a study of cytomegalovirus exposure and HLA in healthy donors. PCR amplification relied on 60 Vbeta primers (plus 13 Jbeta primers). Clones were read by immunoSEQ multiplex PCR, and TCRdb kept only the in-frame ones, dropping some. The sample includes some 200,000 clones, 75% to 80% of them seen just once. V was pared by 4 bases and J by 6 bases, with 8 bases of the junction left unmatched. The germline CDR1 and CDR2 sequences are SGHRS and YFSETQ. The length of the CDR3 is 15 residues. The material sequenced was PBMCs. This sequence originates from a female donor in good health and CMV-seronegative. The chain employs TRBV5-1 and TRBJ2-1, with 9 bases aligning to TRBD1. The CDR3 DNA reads TGCGCCAGCAGCCACGGGGACAGGGATGGCAATGAGCAGTTCTTC. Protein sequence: CASSHGDRDGNEQFF.